A selection of T cell receptor beta chains follows, all from one sample in a study of regulatory T cells in long-lasting Graves disease. TCRdb fed the multiplex PCR reads into MiXCR, producing one record per CDR3 protein. The table lists roughly 470,000 distinct CDR3 sequences, around 21% of them singletons. The specimen was peripheral blood mononuclear cells (PBMCs), collected when the disease was refractory, from a patient treated with antithyroid drugs. These receptors came from a female donor with Graves disease. The CDR3 runs from the conserved cysteine through the conserved F or W. The order of the fields is V gene, D gene, clone size, J gene, CDR3 DNA, CDR3 protein. The D gene is left open where the match is weak. Size tells how often a clone was seen (once, few, many) or the class of an expanded clone, and some rows leave it out.

TRBV9	-	-	TRBJ2-2	TGTGCCAGCAGCGTAGGGGGATCGGACACCGGGGAGCTGTTTTTT	CASSVGGSDTGELFF
TRBV7-2	-	-	TRBJ2-3	TGTGCCAGCAGCTCCAACGGGAGAACCACAGATACGCAGTATTTT	CASSSNGRTTDTQYF
TRBV28	TRBD2	many	TRBJ2-5	TGTGCCAGCAGTTCCCCCGGGGGGGGTGGAGAGACCCAGTACTTC	CASSSPGGGGETQYF
TRBV6-1	-	-	TRBJ2-3	TGTGCCAGCAGCCTCAGACTGGGGGACCTAACAGATACGCAGTATTTT	CASSLRLGDLTDTQYF
TRBV2	-	many	TRBJ1-5	TGTGCCAGCAGTGATGTGAGTTATAGCAATCAGCCCCAGCATTTT	CASSDVSYSNQPQHF
TRBV28	-	many	TRBJ2-7	TGTGCCAGCAGTCCAACGGGACTGCCCTACGAGCAGTACTTC	CASSPTGLPYEQYF
TRBV19	TRBD2	-	TRBJ2-3	TGTGCCAGTAGTCCGACTAGCGGGGTGGCTACAGATACGCAGTATTTT	CASSPTSGVATDTQYF
TRBV7-8	-	-	TRBJ2-1	TGTGCCAGCAGCCCGGCCCGGTTGAGCTCCTACAATGAGCAGTTCTTC	CASSPARLSSYNEQFF
TRBV29-1	TRBD1	-	TRBJ2-7	TGCAGCGTTCTGACAGGGTGCTCCTACGAGCAGTACTTC	CSVLTGCSYEQYF
TRBV7-3	TRBD1	-	TRBJ2-3	TGTGCCAGCAGCAAGGGGGCCGTTCGCTCCACAGATACGCAGTATTTT	CASSKGAVRSTDTQYF
TRBV3-1	TRBD1	many	TRBJ1-5	TGTGCCAGCAGCCAAGAGACAGGGGGCCAGCATTTT	CASSQETGGQHF
TRBV7-2	TRBD2	-	TRBJ2-5	TGTGCCAGCAGATTGGGGACTAGCGTTGTCGAGACCCAGTACTTC	CASRLGTSVVETQYF
TRBV11-2	-	many	TRBJ2-7	TGTGCCAGCGCGAGGGGGAGTGCCGGGTACGAGCAGTACTTC	CASARGSAGYEQYF
TRBV12-3/TRBV12-4	-	-	TRBJ2-1	TGTGCCAGCAGTTTTCCGGGGCCCTACAATGAGCAGTTCTTC	CASSFPGPYNEQFF
TRBV20-1	-	-	TRBJ2-2	TGCAGTGCTCAAATGAGGCTAGTAGGGTCCGGGGAGCTGTTTTTT	CSAQMRLVGSGELFF
TRBV30	TRBD1	few	TRBJ1-5	TGTGCCTGGAGTATAGGGACAGGGAGTCAGCCCCAGCATTTT	CAWSIGTGSQPQHF